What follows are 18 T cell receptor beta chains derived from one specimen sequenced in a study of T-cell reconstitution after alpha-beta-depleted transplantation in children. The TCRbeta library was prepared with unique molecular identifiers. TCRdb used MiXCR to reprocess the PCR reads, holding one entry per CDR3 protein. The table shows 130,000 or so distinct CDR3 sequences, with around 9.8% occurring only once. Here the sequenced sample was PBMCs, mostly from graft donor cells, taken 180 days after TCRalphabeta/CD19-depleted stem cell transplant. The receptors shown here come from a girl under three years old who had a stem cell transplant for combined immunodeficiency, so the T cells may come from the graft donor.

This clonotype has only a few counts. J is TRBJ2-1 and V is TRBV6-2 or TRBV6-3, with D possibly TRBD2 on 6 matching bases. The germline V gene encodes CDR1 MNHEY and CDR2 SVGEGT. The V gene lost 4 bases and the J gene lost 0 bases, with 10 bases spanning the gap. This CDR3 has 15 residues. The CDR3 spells CASSWDSRSYNEQFF. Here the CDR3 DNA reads TGTGCCAGCAGTTGGGACTCGCGCTCCTACAATGAGCAGTTCTTC.

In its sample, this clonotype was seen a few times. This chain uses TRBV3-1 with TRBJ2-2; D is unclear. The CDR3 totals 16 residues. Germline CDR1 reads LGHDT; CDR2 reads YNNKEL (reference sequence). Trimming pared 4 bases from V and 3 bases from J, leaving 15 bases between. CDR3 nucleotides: TGTGCCAGCAGCCTTTGGAACCTTGACTACACCGGGGAGCTGTTTTTT. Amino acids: CASSLWNLDYTGELFF.

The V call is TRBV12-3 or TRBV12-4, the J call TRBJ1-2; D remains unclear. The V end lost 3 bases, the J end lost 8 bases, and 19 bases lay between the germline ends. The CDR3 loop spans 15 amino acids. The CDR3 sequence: CASSFRVSNLDGYTF. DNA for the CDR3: TGTGCCAGCAGTTTTAGAGTTAGTAACCTTGACGGCTACACCTTC.

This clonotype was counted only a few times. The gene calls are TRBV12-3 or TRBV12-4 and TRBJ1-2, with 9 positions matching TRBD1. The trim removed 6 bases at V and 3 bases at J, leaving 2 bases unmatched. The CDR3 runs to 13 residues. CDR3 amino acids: CASRRTGDYGYTF. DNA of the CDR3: TGTGCCAGCAGACGGACAGGGGACTATGGCTACACCTTC.

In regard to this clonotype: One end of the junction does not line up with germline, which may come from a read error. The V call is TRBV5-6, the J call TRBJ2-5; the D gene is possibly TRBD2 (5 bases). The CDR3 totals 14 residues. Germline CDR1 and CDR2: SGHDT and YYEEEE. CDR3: CATSLAGGEETQYF. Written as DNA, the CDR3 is TGTGCCACCAGCTTGGCCGGAGGTGAGGAGACCCAGTACTTC.

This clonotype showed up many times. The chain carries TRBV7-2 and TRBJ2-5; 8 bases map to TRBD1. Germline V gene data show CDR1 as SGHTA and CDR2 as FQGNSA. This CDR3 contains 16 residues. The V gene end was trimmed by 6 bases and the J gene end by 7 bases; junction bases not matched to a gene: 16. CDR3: CASSLGGGQGAGTQYF. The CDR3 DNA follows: TGTGCCAGCAGTCTAGGAGGGGGGCAGGGGGCAGGGACCCAGTACTTC.

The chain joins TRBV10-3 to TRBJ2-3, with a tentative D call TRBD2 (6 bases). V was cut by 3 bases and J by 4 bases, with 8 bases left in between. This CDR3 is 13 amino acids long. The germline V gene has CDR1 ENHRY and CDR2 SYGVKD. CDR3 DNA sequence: TGTGCCATCAGTGACGGAGGGGCAGATACGCAGTATTTT. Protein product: CAISDGGADTQYF.

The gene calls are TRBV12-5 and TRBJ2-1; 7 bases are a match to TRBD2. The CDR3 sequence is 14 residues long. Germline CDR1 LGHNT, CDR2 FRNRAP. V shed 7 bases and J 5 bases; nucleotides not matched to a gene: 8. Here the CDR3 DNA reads TGTGCTAGTGCCCTCAGCGGGAACAACAATGAGCAGTTCTTC. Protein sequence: CASALSGNNNEQFF.

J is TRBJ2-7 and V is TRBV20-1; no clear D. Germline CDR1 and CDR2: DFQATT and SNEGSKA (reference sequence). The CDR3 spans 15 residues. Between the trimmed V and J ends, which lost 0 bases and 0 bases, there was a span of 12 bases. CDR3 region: CSARDRRASSYEQYF. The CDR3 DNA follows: TGCAGTGCTAGAGACCGTCGCGCGAGCTCCTACGAGCAGTACTTC.

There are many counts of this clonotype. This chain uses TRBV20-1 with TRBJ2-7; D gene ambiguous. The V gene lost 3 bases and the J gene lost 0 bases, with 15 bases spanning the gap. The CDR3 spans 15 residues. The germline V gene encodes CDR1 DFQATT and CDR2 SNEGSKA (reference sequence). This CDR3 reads CSASSAASSSYEQYF. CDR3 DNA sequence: TGCAGTGCTAGTAGTGCGGCCAGCAGCTCCTACGAGCAGTACTTC.

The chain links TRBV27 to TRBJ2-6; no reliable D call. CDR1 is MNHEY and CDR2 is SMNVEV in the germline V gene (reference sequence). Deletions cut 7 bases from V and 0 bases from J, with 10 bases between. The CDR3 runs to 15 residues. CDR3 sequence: CASKPHSSGANVLTF. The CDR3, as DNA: TGTGCCAGCAAACCCCATAGCTCTGGGGCCAACGTCCTGACTTTC.

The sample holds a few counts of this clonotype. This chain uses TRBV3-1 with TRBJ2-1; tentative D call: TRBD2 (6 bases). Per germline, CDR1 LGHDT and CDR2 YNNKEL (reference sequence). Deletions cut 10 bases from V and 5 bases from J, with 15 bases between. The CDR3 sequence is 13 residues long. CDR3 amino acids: CAISGTPHNEQFF. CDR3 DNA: TGTGCCATCTCCGGGACTCCACACAATGAGCAGTTCTTC.

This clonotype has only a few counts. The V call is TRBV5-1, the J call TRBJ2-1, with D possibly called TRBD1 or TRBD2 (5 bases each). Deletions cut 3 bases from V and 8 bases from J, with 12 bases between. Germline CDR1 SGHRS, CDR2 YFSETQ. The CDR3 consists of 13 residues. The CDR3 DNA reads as TGCGCCAGCAGCTCGGGACCGCGCGATGAGCAGTTCTTC. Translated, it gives CASSSGPRDEQFF.

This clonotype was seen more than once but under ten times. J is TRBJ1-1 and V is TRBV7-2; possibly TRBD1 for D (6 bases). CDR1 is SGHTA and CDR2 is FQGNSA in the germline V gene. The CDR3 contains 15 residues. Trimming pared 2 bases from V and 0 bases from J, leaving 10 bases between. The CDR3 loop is CASSLTDRLNTEAFF. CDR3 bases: TGTGCCAGCAGCTTAACCGACAGGCTGAACACTGAAGCTTTCTTT.

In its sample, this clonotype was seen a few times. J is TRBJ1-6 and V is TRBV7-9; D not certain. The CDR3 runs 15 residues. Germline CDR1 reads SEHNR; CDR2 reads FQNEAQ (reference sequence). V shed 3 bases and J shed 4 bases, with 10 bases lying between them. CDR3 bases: TGTGCCAGCAGCTTTCGGGGAAATTATAATTCACCCCTCCACTTT. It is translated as CASSFRGNYNSPLHF.

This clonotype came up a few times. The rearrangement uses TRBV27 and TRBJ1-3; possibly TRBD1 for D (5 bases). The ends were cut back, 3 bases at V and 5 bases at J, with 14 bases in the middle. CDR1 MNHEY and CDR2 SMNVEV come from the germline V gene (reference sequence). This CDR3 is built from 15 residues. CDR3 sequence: CASSFSGATRNTIYF. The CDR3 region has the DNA TGTGCCAGCAGTTTTTCCGGGGCCACCCGAAACACCATATATTTT.

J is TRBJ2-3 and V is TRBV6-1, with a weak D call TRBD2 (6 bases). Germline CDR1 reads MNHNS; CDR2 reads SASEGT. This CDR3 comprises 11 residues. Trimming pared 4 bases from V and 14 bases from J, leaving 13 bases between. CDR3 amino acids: CASSGVSGPYF. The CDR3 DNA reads TGTGCCAGCAGTGGGGTTAGCGGCCCGTATTTT.

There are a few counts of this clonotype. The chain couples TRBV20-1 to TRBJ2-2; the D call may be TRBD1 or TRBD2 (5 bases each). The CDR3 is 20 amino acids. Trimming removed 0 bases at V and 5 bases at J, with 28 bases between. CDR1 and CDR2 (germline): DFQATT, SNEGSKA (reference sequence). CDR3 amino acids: CSARDRDGYRGVPKTGELFF. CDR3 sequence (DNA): TGCAGTGCTAGAGACAGGGACGGGTACCGAGGCGTCCCTAAGACCGGGGAGCTGTTTTTT.